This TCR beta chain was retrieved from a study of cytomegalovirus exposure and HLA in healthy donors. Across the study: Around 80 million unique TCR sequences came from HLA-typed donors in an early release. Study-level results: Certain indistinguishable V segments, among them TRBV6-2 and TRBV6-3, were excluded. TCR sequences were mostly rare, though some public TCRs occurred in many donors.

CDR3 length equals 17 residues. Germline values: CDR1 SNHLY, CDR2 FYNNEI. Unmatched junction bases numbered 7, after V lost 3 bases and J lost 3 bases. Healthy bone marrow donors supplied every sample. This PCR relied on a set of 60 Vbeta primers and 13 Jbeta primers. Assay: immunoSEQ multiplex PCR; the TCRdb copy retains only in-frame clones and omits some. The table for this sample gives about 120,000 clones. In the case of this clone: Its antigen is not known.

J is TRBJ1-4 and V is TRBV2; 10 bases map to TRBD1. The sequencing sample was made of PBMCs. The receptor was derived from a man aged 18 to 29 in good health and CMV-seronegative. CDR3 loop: CASSDLGQGFANEKLFF. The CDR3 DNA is TGTGCCAGCAGTGATTTGGGACAGGGGTTTGCTAATGAAAAACTGTTTTTT.